This T cell receptor beta chain is drawn from a study of cytotoxic CD8 clonotypes in ibrutinib-treated CLL. Comments on this clone: The antigen remains undetermined.

Study findings and constraints: A difference in sampling times existed between sustained-remission and progressing patients.

The data were produced by immunoSEQ multiplex PCR, yet TCRdb's version contains in-frame clones alone and is incomplete. The table lists approximately 30,000 clones, around 52% of them singletons. The sequencing here drew on PBMCs, taken before ibrutinib treatment. The receptor was isolated from a human donor with chronic lymphocytic leukemia.

CDR3 loop: CASSLVPYGSGQGLFFGNTIYF. CDR3 sequence (DNA): TGCGCCAGCAGCTTGGTTCCTTATGGTAGCGGACAGGGACTGTTCTTTGGAAACACCATATATTTT. This chain joins TRBV5-1 and TRBJ1-3, with TRBD1 matching 8 bases. Losses at the gene ends were 0 bases for V and 3 bases for J; bases not matched to a gene: 23. Germline V gene sequence: CDR1 SGHRS, CDR2 YFSETQ. This CDR3 has 22 residues.